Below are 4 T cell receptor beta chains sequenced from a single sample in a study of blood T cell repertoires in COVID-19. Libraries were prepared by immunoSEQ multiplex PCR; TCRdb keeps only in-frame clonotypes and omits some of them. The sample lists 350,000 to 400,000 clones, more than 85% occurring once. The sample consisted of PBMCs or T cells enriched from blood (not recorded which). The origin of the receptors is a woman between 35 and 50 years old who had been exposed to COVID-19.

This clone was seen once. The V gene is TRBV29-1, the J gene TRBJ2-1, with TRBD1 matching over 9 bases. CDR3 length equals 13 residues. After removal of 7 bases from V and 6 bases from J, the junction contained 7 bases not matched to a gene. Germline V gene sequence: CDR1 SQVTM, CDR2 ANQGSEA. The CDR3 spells CSGGQGWTNEQFF. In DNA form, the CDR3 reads TGCAGCGGAGGACAGGGGTGGACCAATGAGCAGTTCTTC.

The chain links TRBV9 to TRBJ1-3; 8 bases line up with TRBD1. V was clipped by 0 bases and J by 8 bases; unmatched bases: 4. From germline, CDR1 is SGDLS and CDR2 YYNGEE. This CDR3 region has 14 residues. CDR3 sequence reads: CASSVEDRGYTIYF. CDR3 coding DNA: TGTGCCAGCAGCGTAGAAGACAGGGGTTACACCATATATTTT.

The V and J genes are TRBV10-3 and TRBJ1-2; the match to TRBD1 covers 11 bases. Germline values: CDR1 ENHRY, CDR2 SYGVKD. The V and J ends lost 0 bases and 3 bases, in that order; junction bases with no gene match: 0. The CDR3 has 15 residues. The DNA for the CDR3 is TGTGCCATCAGTGAGTCGGGACAGGGGGACTATGGCTACACCTTC. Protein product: CAISESGQGDYGYTF.

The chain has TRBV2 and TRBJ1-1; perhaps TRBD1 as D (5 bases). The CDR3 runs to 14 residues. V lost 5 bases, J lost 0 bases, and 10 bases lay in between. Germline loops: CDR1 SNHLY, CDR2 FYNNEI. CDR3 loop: CASSIDRMNTEAFF. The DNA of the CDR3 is TGTGCCAGCAGTATCGACAGAATGAACACTGAAGCTTTCTTT.